This T cell receptor (beta chain) came from a study of T cell responses to AZD1222 COVID-19 vaccine (dated by TCRdb to about 2021). Study-level background: TCR sequencing was performed for 230 to 250 trial participants, of whom roughly 200 were given two doses of AZD1222 and approximately 25 were given two doses of MenACWY control vaccine. Trial participants were enrolled by age into subgroups of 18-55, 56-69 and 70-plus years, and 148, 28 and 57 TCR-sequenced participants, respectively, were included in these subgroups. The full study reports these points: After two AZD1222 doses, spike-specific TCR breadth and depth were significantly higher than at day 0 and than in MenACWY recipients. Reportedly, close to half of the unique spike-specific TCRs recognized epitopes lying outside the regions that are mutated in the B.1.351 and B.1.1.7 variants. Conclusions about previously exposed vaccinees are limited because only six or seven AZD1222 recipients were SARS-CoV-2 seropositive at baseline. Most participants were white British and females outnumbered males, and the authors suggested that clonal diversity may have been underestimated. Because no samples from the day 14 peak response were available, repertoires could be characterized only after the peak T cell response. The whole spike protein was spanned by vaccine-associated CD4 TCRs, and dominant responses were seen in regions 160-218 and 743-854. The 56-69-year group was small, and its depth increase did not reach significance, likely because of low power.

To note about this clone: What this receptor recognizes is not known. Base-call qualities are not available, and no considerably larger clone is one nucleotide away.

The CDR3 regions of human TCRbeta chains were analyzed by immunosequencing. The study's own analysis went as follows. Repertoire TCRs were checked for matches against a reference library of SARS-CoV-2-specific TCRs that had been generated using the MIRA antigen-specificity platform. Breadth was defined as the fraction of unique TCRs that were SARS-CoV-2-associated, and depth was defined as the fraction of total T cells that were SARS-CoV-2-associated. Using the MIRA data, each spike-specific TCR was assigned both to the spike region to which the TCR was reactive and to a CD4 or CD8 class. Log10-transformed breadth and depth values were compared by one-way ANOVA with Sidak's multiple comparisons tests. TCRdb's version of the immuneACCESS table is confined to in-frame rearrangements and falls short of the full clone set. An unresolved V gene accounts for under half of the shortfall where checked; the remainder is of unknown origin. V and J calls and clone size are as listed in that table; D and trimming were resolved from the DNA. Counted in this sample were more than 100,000 clones; around 93% of them appeared once. In total, the top ten clones hold 5% of the sample.

According to the study, the label for this sample's time point signals: about 28 days (+/-7) after the second vaccine dose. AZD1222 recipients whose second dose came at about 4 weeks and those whose second dose came at about 12 weeks were combined into one group, since spike-specific TCR depth and breadth did not differ between the two schedules. Vaccinee samples were obtained from the UK trials COV001 and COV002, which included a single-blind randomized controlled phase 2/3 trial of AZD1222 (ChAdOx1 nCoV-19) in healthy adults. For TCRbeta chain sequencing, PBMC samples from trial participants were taken at day 0 and at day 28 after the second dose. The origin of this receptor is an adult who received the AZD1222 COVID-19 vaccine. The sequenced sample was peripheral blood, obtained 28 days after the second AZD1222 dose.

For the CDR3, the sequence is CASSLTGGSGYTF. The DNA sequence is given as TGTGCCAGCAGCCTTACAGGGGGAAGTGGCTACACCTTC. The rearranged segments are TRBV5-4 and TRBJ1-2, with 8 bases aligning to TRBD1. The germline V gene (reference sequence) gives CDR1 as SGHNT and CDR2 as YYREEE. Clipping removes 4 bases from V and 7 bases from J, with 6 as the unmatched junction base count. Spanning cysteine to phenylalanine, the CDR3 consists of 13 amino acids. The entry retains the CDR3 DNA only, 39 bases that are in frame from base 1.